What follows is one TCR beta chain and its context. In germline, CDR1 is MNHEY, CDR2 SMNVEV (reference sequence). This CDR3 is 15 amino acids long. Unmatched junction bases numbered 5, after V lost 4 bases and J lost 4 bases. This record comes from a study of blood T cell repertoires in COVID-19. The wider study: Donors in the United States, Italy and Spain gave samples during acute or convalescent COVID-19.

Profiled with immunoSEQ multiplex PCR; TCRdb holds only in-frame clones, not every one. The sample includes 450,000 or so clones, about 87% of them seen just once. Those enrolled in Seattle joined during active infection and were followed longitudinally afterward. Sample: peripheral blood. The clonotype originates from a man aged 18 to 30 with COVID-19, enrolled during active disease. The rearrangement joins TRBV27 to TRBJ1-3; 9 bases agree with TRBD1. DNA of the CDR3: TGTGCCAGCAGTTCACAGGGGGCTGGCGGAAACACCATATATTTT. It is translated as CASSSQGAGGNTIYF.